The source of this T cell receptor beta chain is a study of T cell repertoires in cytomegalovirus infection. Turning to this clonotype: Its cognate antigen is unknown.

TCRdb redid the calling of the reads with MiXCR, one entry per CDR3 protein. The sample records 700,000 to 900,000 distinct CDR3 sequences, approximately 32% being singletons. Trimming removed 6 bases at V and 3 bases at J, with 12 bases between. This CDR3 has 14 amino acids. The germline V gene encodes CDR1 MNHNY and CDR2 SVGAGI (reference sequence). Here the sequenced sample was cultured CD8+ T cells from PBMCs, taken from culture after CMV antigen stimulation. The receptor was isolated from a human donor in good health (CMV status not recorded). Some clones in this sample may be carry-over from other donors' samples. The genes are TRBV6-6 and TRBJ1-5; D gene uncertain. The CDR3 loop is CASRYQALNQPQHF. DNA of the CDR3: TGTGCCAGCAGGTATCAGGCGCTCAATCAGCCCCAGCATTTT.